The 21 T cell receptor beta chains below were found in one sample sequenced in a study of control samples from healthy donors and cancer patients. Profiling relied on immunoSEQ multiplex PCR, and the TCRdb table lists in-frame clones only, not all of them. The sample holds approximately 49,000 clones; more than 70% are singletons and the top ten take about 1.6%. Sequencing input: PBMCs. Receptors were obtained from a man aged 35 to 55 with colorectal cancer.

The gene calls are TRBV6-5 and TRBJ1-3, with D tentatively TRBD1 (6 bases). The CDR3 totals 16 residues. Deletions cut 0 bases from V and 0 bases from J, with 9 bases between. The germline gives CDR1 MNHEY, CDR2 SVGAGI. CDR3 sequence: CASSYSGQISGNTIYF. The CDR3 DNA follows: TGTGCCAGCAGTTACTCAGGACAGATCTCTGGAAACACCATATATTTT.

The chain links TRBV5-6 to TRBJ2-7; 8 bases fit TRBD1. Germline lookup yields CDR1 SGHDT and CDR2 YYEEEE. Germline trimming cut 2 bases from V and 4 bases from J; bases unmatched to any gene: 5. CDR3 length equals 14 residues. The CDR3 reads CASSFGTGNYEQYF. Written as DNA, the CDR3 is TGTGCCAGCAGCTTCGGGACAGGAAATTACGAGCAGTACTTC.

The J gene is TRBJ2-2, the V gene TRBV6-2 or TRBV6-3; 9 bases agree with TRBD2. This CDR3 contains 16 residues. Germline assignment: CDR1 MNHEY and CDR2 SVGEGT. Germline trimming cut 5 bases from V and 0 bases from J; bases unmatched to any gene: 4. The DNA of the CDR3 is TGTGCCAGCAGTGGGGCGGGAGGGCCGAACACCGGGGAGCTGTTTTTT. Its protein product is CASSGAGGPNTGELFF.

The chain joins TRBV6-5 to TRBJ2-7; perhaps TRBD1 as D (6 bases). This CDR3 region has 16 residues. The V gene lost 0 bases and the J gene lost 4 bases, with 16 bases spanning the gap. CDR1 and CDR2 from the germline V gene are MNHEY and SVGAGI. In DNA, the CDR3 is TGTGCCAGCAGTTACTCACAGGGCGAAAGGACTTACGAGCAGTACTTC. Translating it yields CASSYSQGERTYEQYF.

The chain carries TRBV6-2 or TRBV6-3 and TRBJ1-5; D remains ambiguous. Germline CDR1 reads MNHEY; CDR2 reads SVGEGT. Trimming cost V 2 bases and J 5 bases, with 4 bases left between them. This CDR3 has 12 residues. The CDR3 loop reads CASSYLHQPQHF. The CDR3 coding sequence is TGTGCCAGCAGTTACCTCCATCAGCCCCAGCATTTT.

The V and J genes are TRBV5-1 and TRBJ2-2; 13 nucleotides agree with TRBD2. Trimming cost V 4 bases and J 4 bases; bases outside gene matches: 4. From germline, CDR1 is SGHRS and CDR2 YFSETQ. The CDR3 consists of 16 residues. The CDR3: CASSPTSGRATGELFF. DNA of the CDR3: TGCGCCAGCAGCCCAACTAGCGGGAGGGCCACCGGGGAGCTGTTTTTT.

The chain combines TRBV6-6 with TRBJ1-1; 7 bases are a match to TRBD1. V was clipped by 1 base and J by 1 base; unmatched bases: 6. The CDR3 contains 16 residues. In germline, CDR1 is MNHNY, CDR2 SVGAGI (reference sequence). Here the CDR3 reads CASSYFMGQKNTEAFF. The CDR3 nucleotides read TGTGCCAGCAGTTACTTCATGGGACAGAAGAACACTGAAGCTTTCTTT.

The V and J genes are TRBV11-3 and TRBJ1-6; D not certain. V was clipped by 1 base and J by 10 bases, with 11 bases between them. Germline V gives CDR1 SGHNT, CDR2 YENEEA. The length of the CDR3 is 14 residues. The CDR3 DNA reads TGTGCCAGCAGCTTAGGATCCGAAGTGTCACCCCTCCACTTT. It codes for CASSLGSEVSPLHF.

V and J are TRBV4-3 and TRBJ2-1, with a weak D call TRBD1 (5 bases). The length of the CDR3 is 18 residues. Trimming stripped 0 bases from V and 3 bases from J, with 18 bases between. Germline V CDR1 and CDR2: LGHNA, YSLEER. The CDR3 DNA reads TGCGCCAGCAGCCAAGAGTTACAAGAGACAGAACTCTACAATGAGCAGTTCTTC. It yields the protein CASSQELQETELYNEQFF.

The count of this clone is one. The rearrangement links TRBV28 to TRBJ1-3; D uncertain. V gave up 3 bases and J gave up 1 base, with 4 bases separating them. Looked up from germline, CDR1 is MDHEN and CDR2 is SYDVKM. The CDR3 length is 13 residues. The CDR3 DNA follows: TGTGCCAGCAGTTTGGTTTCTGGAAACACCATATATTTT. Amino acids: CASSLVSGNTIYF.

This sequence joins TRBV5-4 and TRBJ2-2, with D uncertain. The CDR3 contains 12 residues. Germline values: CDR1 SGHNT, CDR2 YYREEE (reference sequence). Trimming stripped 10 bases from V and 7 bases from J, with 14 bases between. The CDR3 protein is CAPGVVGGELFF. CDR3 nucleotide sequence: TGTGCCCCCGGAGTGGTGGGCGGGGAGCTGTTTTTT.

The rearrangement uses TRBV6-1 and TRBJ2-5; 16 bases agree with TRBD2. This CDR3 is built from 17 residues. The V gene end was trimmed by 2 bases and the J gene end by 4 bases; junction bases not matched to a gene: 4. Looked up from germline, CDR1 is MNHNS and CDR2 is SASEGT. In DNA form, the CDR3 reads TGTGCCAGCAGTGAACCGGGACTAGCGGGAGGGGGAGAGACCCAGTACTTC. Its translation: CASSEPGLAGGGETQYF.

The gene calls are TRBV11-3 and TRBJ2-7; 12 nucleotides agree with TRBD2. The germline V gene has CDR1 SGHNT and CDR2 YENEEA. CDR3 size: 20 residues. V shed 5 bases, J shed 0 bases, and the junction held 17 bases outside the gene matches. CDR3 in amino acids: CASSTPSGTSGFLGSYEQYF. As DNA, the CDR3 is TGTGCCAGCAGCACTCCCTCCGGGACTAGCGGGTTCCTAGGCTCCTACGAGCAGTACTTC. The full variable domain, with the rest looked up from reference TRBV11-3 and TRBJ2-7, is EAGVVQSPRYKIIEKKQPVAFWCNPISGHNTLYWYLQNLGQGPELLIRYENEEAVDDSQLPKDRFSAERLKGVDSTLKIQPAELGDSAVYLCASSTPSGTSGFLGSYEQYFGPGTRLTVT.

As to this clone: The junction does not match germline at one end; this may be a read error. The chain combines TRBV18 with TRBJ1-5, with TRBD1 identical over 7 bases. CDR1 and CDR2 (germline): KGHSH, LQKENI. The CDR3 length is 14 residues. CDR3 in amino acids: CASSPGGVDGPQHF. The CDR3 DNA follows: TGTGCTAGCTCACCAGGGGGGGTGGATGGGCCCCAGCATTTT.

The V call is TRBV2, the J call TRBJ1-5, with D perhaps TRBD1 (5 bases). V lost 8 bases to trimming and J lost 1 base, with 9 bases between them. The CDR3 has 13 residues. The germline V gene has CDR1 SNHLY and CDR2 FYNNEI. The CDR3 here is CASQTESNQPQHF. Written as DNA, the CDR3 is TGTGCCAGCCAGACAGAGAGCAATCAGCCCCAGCATTTT.

The rearrangement uses TRBV5-6 and TRBJ1-4; D gene unclear. This CDR3 is 13 amino acids long. The V and J ends lost 2 bases and 4 bases respectively, with 6 bases between them. Germline CDR1 SGHDT, CDR2 YYEEEE. The CDR3 bases are TGTGCCAGCAGCTTAGACCGTAATGAAAAACTGTTTTTT. This translates into CASSLDRNEKLFF.

The chain has TRBV6-5 and TRBJ2-2, with D perhaps TRBD1 (5 bases). CDR1 and CDR2 from the germline V gene are MNHEY and SVGAGI. Trimming cost V 0 bases and J 5 bases, with 7 bases left between them. The CDR3 runs 14 residues. CDR3 protein: CASSYSSGTGELFF. CDR3 DNA: TGTGCCAGCAGTTACTCGTCAGGGACCGGGGAGCTGTTTTTT.

The chain employs TRBV7-9 and TRBJ2-5; 8 nucleotides line up with TRBD1. The germline CDR1 and CDR2 sequences are SEHNR and FQNEAQ (reference sequence). The CDR3 totals 16 residues. V trimming: 1 base; J trimming: 4 bases; junction bases outside the gene matches: 8. The CDR3 DNA reads TGTGCCAGCAGCTTAGGTCGGACAGGGCGAGGAGAGACCCAGTACTTC. Protein product: CASSLGRTGRGETQYF.

This rearrangement joins TRBV5-8 to TRBJ2-1; a possible D gene is TRBD2 (5 bases). CDR3 length: 19 residues. V was cut by 4 bases and J by 0 bases, with 23 bases left in between. Germline-derived CDR1 and CDR2 are SGHTS and YDEGEE. In nucleotides, the CDR3 is TGTGCCAGCAGCCTTGATACTAGAGACTGGACGTACTCCTACAATGAGCAGTTCTTC. It encodes CASSLDTRDWTYSYNEQFF.

The V and J genes are TRBV28 and TRBJ2-7; maybe TRBD1 (5 bases). Between the trimmed V and J ends, which lost 7 bases and 5 bases, there was a span of 18 bases. The germline V gene has CDR1 MDHEN and CDR2 SYDVKM. The CDR3 has 14 residues. CDR3 coding DNA: TGTGCCAGCAAGGGGCAGGGCCCTTCCAACGAGCAGTACTTC. This sequence encodes CASKGQGPSNEQYF.

This clone was detected only a few times. The genes are TRBV27 and TRBJ2-3; D remains ambiguous. The CDR3 consists of 15 residues. Germline CDR1 and CDR2: MNHEY and SMNVEV (reference sequence). V was pared by 3 bases and J by 0 bases, with 10 bases between. The CDR3 is CASSFSRASTDTQYF. In DNA, the CDR3 is TGTGCCAGCAGTTTTTCCAGAGCTAGCACAGATACGCAGTATTTT.